This T cell receptor (beta chain) was retrieved from a study of shared clonotypes between healthy human individuals. The study, taken as a whole, reports: The study's rarefaction showed incomplete sorted-subset sequencing despite large depth.

The protocol was immunoSEQ multiplex PCR, while the TCRdb copy is restricted to in-frame clones and leaves out a portion. Here the sample spans roughly 2 million clones, about 94% being singletons. Notes on this clone: Its antigen is unknown. This sample also contains other DNA sequences that code for the same CDR3.

This CDR3 comprises 11 residues. V lost 3 bases and J 4 bases, leaving 4 bases between the germline ends. Germline V lookup: CDR1 DFQATT, CDR2 SNEGSKA (reference sequence). The sequenced sample was naive CD4+ T cells sorted from blood. As to subset: CD45RA+ positively selected. This clonotype was obtained from a man aged 18 to 30 in good health. The chain is built from TRBV20-1 and TRBJ1-3; D remains ambiguous. CDR3: CSASSGNTIYF. CDR3 coding DNA: TGCAGTGCTAGTTCCGGAAACACCATATATTTT.